This T cell receptor (beta chain) was found in a study of blood T cell repertoires in COVID-19 (dated by TCRdb to 2019 to 2021). General notes on the study: The collaborator samples originated in the United States, Italy and Spain and spanned the acute and convalescent phases of COVID-19. The dataset comprised deeply sampled blood TCRbeta repertoires from subjects exposed to, actively infected with, or recovered from COVID-19. HLA class I and class II types, where available, came from metadata supplied by the sample provider rather than from assay-based typing. The prospective study material was composed of cDNA or gDNA derived from T cells, B-cell-depleted T cells, or PBMCs. Nearly every sample came with metadata listing a de-identified subject ID, COVID-19 status, age in years and sex. The repertoires were released in a freely available public database intended as a resource for research on the immune response to SARS-CoV-2. The samples were drawn from the first 160 participants of the ongoing ImmuneRACE study and from some 1,300 subjects provided by 6 global collaborators. The investigation overall reported the following: The quantity of clinical and demographic metadata differed by source and by participant and was supplied without curation.

The collaborating institutions used their own protocols to collect whole blood in K2EDTA tubes. For TCRbeta analysis, collaborators shipped samples in one of three forms: frozen whole blood, isolated PBMCs, or DNA extracted from either of those sample types. Regarding this clone: Its antigen is unknown. The record has no base qualities; no much larger clone is one base away.

From the cysteine up to the phenylalanine, the CDR3 has a length of 19 residues. Only the CDR3 portion is preserved as DNA: 57 bases, with reading frame beginning at the first base. Between the V and J ends, shortened by 3 bases and 0 bases respectively, the junction contains 19 bases. CDR1 SGHNT and CDR2 YYREEE are derived from the germline V gene (reference sequence). TCRbeta CDR3 regions were amplified from genomic DNA using the immunoSEQ Assay, a bias-controlled multiplex PCR. On the study's bioinformatics: Nucleated cell counts per sample were estimated from amplification of reference gene primers within the assay. To quantify the absolute abundance of each unique TCRbeta CDR3 rearrangement, sequence reads were collapsed and filtered. Productive Simpson clonality was computed per sample as the square root of Simpson's diversity index over productive rearrangements. TCRdb provides this immuneACCESS table in a form limited to in-frame rearrangements. Some clones are lacking; in checked studies, under half of them reflect an unresolved V gene, and why the rest are absent is not known. V and J calls and clone size are copied from that table; D and trimming were computed from the DNA. The sample table lists 130,000 to 150,000 clones, roughly 87% of them with a count of one. The leading ten clones occupy 1.5% to 2% of the sample.

The rearrangement joined TRBV5-4 to TRBJ2-6; TRBD1 is perhaps the D gene, given 6 matching bases. This TCR came from a human donor in a cohort sampled during active COVID-19. Sequencing input: peripheral blood. The DNA sequence follows: TGTGCCAGCAGCTGGCGACCCGGGACACGCTTCTCTGGGGCCAACGTCCTGACTTTC. Its translation is CASSWRPGTRFSGANVLTF.